These T cell receptor beta chains were read from a single sample in a study of control samples from healthy donors and cancer patients. Clones were sequenced by immunoSEQ multiplex PCR, and TCRdb holds only the in-frame ones, with some missing. The sample lists around 100,000 clones, roughly nine tenths occurring once. The specimen sequenced was blood. These receptors were taken from a woman aged 45-65 years in good health. CDR3s include the opening cysteine and the closing phenylalanine or tryptophan. The D gene is left open where the match is weak. Only some rows state a clone size, as once, few, many or a class for expanded clones.

cdr3_aa,cdr3_nt,j_call,clone_size,v_call,d_call
CASSLERLAGGGGELFF,TGTGCCAGCAGCTTGGAGCGGCTAGCGGGGGGGGGCGGGGAGCTGTTTTTT,TRBJ2-2,.,TRBV5-4,TRBD2
CASRPDTGITDTQYF,TGCGCCAGCAGACCCGACACAGGGATCACAGATACGCAGTATTTT,TRBJ2-3,.,TRBV5-1,.
CASSVTGVEQYF,TGTGCCAGCAGTGTGACAGGGGTCGAGCAGTACTTC,TRBJ2-7,.,TRBV7-9,TRBD1
CASSQDRDRGGIDQPQHF,TGCGCCAGCAGCCAGGACCGGGACAGGGGAGGAATCGATCAGCCCCAGCATTTT,TRBJ1-5,once,TRBV4-3,TRBD1
CASSSGGGIQPQHF,TGTGCCAGCAGCTCTGGGGGAGGGATACAGCCCCAGCATTTT,TRBJ1-5,.,TRBV7-6,.
CASSQWNSGRGGELFF,TGTGCCAGCAGCCAATGGAATAGCGGGAGAGGTGGGGAGCTGTTTTTT,TRBJ2-2,.,TRBV14,TRBD2
CATKSRDTGELFF,TGTGCCACCAAATCCAGGGACACCGGGGAGCTGTTTTTT,TRBJ2-2,once,TRBV19,.
CASSTAPLLNEKLFF,TGTGCCAGCAGCACGGCACCCCTCTTAAATGAAAAACTGTTTTTT,TRBJ1-4,.,TRBV21-1,.
CAIRADYSSNEQFF,TGTGCCATCAGGGCCGATTATTCGTCCAATGAGCAGTTCTTC,TRBJ2-1,.,TRBV10-3,.
CASSLSPGQYNEQFF,TGTGCCAGCAGCTTGAGCCCGGGACAGTACAATGAGCAGTTCTTC,TRBJ2-1,.,TRBV7-3,TRBD1
CATSDSPGLPHNEQFF,TGTGCCACCAGTGATTCACCGGGACTACCACACAATGAGCAGTTCTTC,TRBJ2-1,.,TRBV24-1,TRBD2
CSVGPPRAGELFF,TGCAGCGTTGGACCACCCCGGGCCGGGGAGCTGTTTTTT,TRBJ2-2,.,TRBV29-1,.
CASSVGRGPYEQFF,TGTGCCAGCAGCGTAGGAAGGGGGCCGTATGAGCAGTTCTTC,TRBJ2-1,.,TRBV9,TRBD1
CASSRLSGTGVYYEQFF,TGTGCCAGCAGCCGACTTTCCGGGACAGGGGTCTATTATGAGCAGTTCTTC,TRBJ2-1,.,TRBV13,TRBD1
CASSVASESGELFF,TGTGCCAGCAGTGTCGCGTCAGAATCCGGGGAGCTGTTTTTT,TRBJ2-2,.,TRBV6-4,.
CASSVALQGANSPLHF,TGTGCCAGCAGCGTAGCTCTCCAGGGGGCTAATTCACCCCTCCACTTT,TRBJ1-6,.,TRBV9,TRBD1
CASKTPWGDNEQFF,TGTGCCAGCAAAACCCCATGGGGCGACAATGAGCAGTTCTTC,TRBJ2-1,.,TRBV6-5,.
CASSSTASFPQAQYF,TGTGCCAGCAGCTCGACGGCTTCATTCCCCCAGGCGCAGTATTTT,TRBJ2-3,.,TRBV7-2,.
CASSPRGGVYNEQFF,TGCGCCAGCAGCCCTCGGGGGGGAGTCTACAATGAGCAGTTCTTC,TRBJ2-1,once,TRBV5-1,TRBD2
CASSLDGGLNEQFF,TGTGCCAGCAGCTTAGACGGGGGGCTCAATGAGCAGTTCTTC,TRBJ2-1,.,TRBV11-3,.
CASSLGETLGAGNTIYF,TGTGCCAGCAGCTTAGGGGAAACTCTAGGGGCTGGAAACACCATATATTTT,TRBJ1-3,.,TRBV13,.
CASSPGTPGDTEAFF,TGTGCCAGCTCACCTGGGACGCCCGGGGACACTGAAGCTTTCTTT,TRBJ1-1,few,TRBV18,.
CASGDSTTKEQYF,TGTGCCAGCGGAGACAGTACTACGAAGGAGCAGTACTTC,TRBJ2-7,once,TRBV9,.
CASRLLGGTEAFF,TGTGCCAGTCGATTACTCGGGGGGACTGAAGCTTTCTTT,TRBJ1-1,.,TRBV19,.
CASSFGSGQGGYTF,TGTGCCAGCAGTTTTGGCTCCGGCCAGGGTGGCTACACCTTC,TRBJ1-2,.,TRBV27,.
CASSYLGEPGGHYGYTF,TGTGCCAGCAGTTACTTGGGGGAGCCAGGGGGTCACTATGGCTACACCTTC,TRBJ1-2,.,TRBV6-2/TRBV6-3,TRBD1
CASRQGGQPQHF,TGTGCCAGCAGGCAGGGGGGTCAGCCCCAGCATTTT,TRBJ1-5,.,TRBV5-4,TRBD1
CASSQEGLGRTETQYF,TGCGCCAGCAGCCAGGAGGGTCTAGGCAGAACGGAGACCCAGTACTTC,TRBJ2-5,.,TRBV4-3,.
CASSFSQINQPQHF,TGTGCCAGCAGCTTTTCACAAATCAATCAGCCCCAGCATTTT,TRBJ1-5,.,TRBV7-2,.
CASSAPGTSVRHTDTQYF,TGTGCCAGCAGCGCCCCCGGGACTAGCGTTCGCCATACAGATACGCAGTATTTT,TRBJ2-3,.,TRBV9,TRBD2
CASSYLGATNEKLFF,TGTGCCAGCAGTTACCTGGGTGCAACTAATGAAAAACTGTTTTTT,TRBJ1-4,.,TRBV6-5,.
CASSPGDSANTGELFF,TGTGCCAGCAGTCCAGGGGACAGCGCGAACACCGGGGAGCTGTTTTTT,TRBJ2-2,.,TRBV28,TRBD1
CASSLASMNTEAFF,TGTGCCAGCAGCTTGGCCAGCATGAACACTGAAGCTTTCTTT,TRBJ1-1,.,TRBV5-5,.
CASSPSLTETGELFF,TGTGCCAGCAGCCCCTCCCTAACAGAGACCGGGGAGCTGTTTTTT,TRBJ2-2,.,TRBV7-7,.
CAISEVVVGSYGNEQFF,TGTGCCATCAGTGAAGTGGTAGTCGGGTCTTACGGCAATGAGCAGTTCTTC,TRBJ2-1,.,TRBV10-3,.
CAIPTKEGPGELFF,TGTGCCATCCCCACCAAAGAGGGACCCGGGGAGCTGTTTTTT,TRBJ2-2,.,TRBV18,.
CASTRWTSGHNEQFF,TGTGCCAGTACTAGGTGGACATCAGGCCACAATGAGCAGTTCTTC,TRBJ2-1,.,TRBV19,.
CASSPGANQPQHF,TGTGCCAGCAGTCCCGGGGCTAATCAGCCCCAGCATTTT,TRBJ1-5,.,TRBV6-5,.
CASSFPGQEAFF,TGTGCCAGCAGTTTCCCAGGGCAAGAAGCTTTCTTT,TRBJ1-1,.,TRBV12-3/TRBV12-4,.
CASSEVRVIAGYTF,TGTGCCAGCAGTGAAGTTCGGGTCATCGCGGGCTACACCTTC,TRBJ1-2,.,TRBV2,.
CASSYVQGSIGYGYTF,TGTGCCAGCAGTTACGTCCAGGGGAGTATTGGCTATGGCTACACCTTC,TRBJ1-2,.,TRBV6-2/TRBV6-3,.
CATSRDKQGPSLNTEAFF,TGTGCCACCAGCAGAGATAAACAGGGACCGTCTCTAAACACTGAAGCTTTCTTT,TRBJ1-1,.,TRBV15,.
CASSVGDTEAFF,TGTGCCAGCAGTGTCGGGGACACTGAAGCTTTCTTT,TRBJ1-1,.,TRBV2,.
CASSLRGWSAGVPTEAFF,TGTGCCAGCAGCTTACGAGGCTGGTCGGCGGGGGTACCGACTGAAGCTTTCTTT,TRBJ1-1,.,TRBV7-2,.
CASSQELAGATDTQYF,TGCGCCAGCAGCCAAGAACTAGCGGGGGCCACAGATACGCAGTATTTT,TRBJ2-3,.,TRBV4-3,TRBD2
CASSEAGALYEQYF,TGCGCCAGCAGTGAAGCAGGGGCCCTCTACGAGCAGTACTTC,TRBJ2-7,.,TRBV10-2,.
CASRGDRVREKLFF,TGCGCCAGCAGGGGCGACAGGGTAAGGGAAAAACTGTTTTTT,TRBJ1-4,.,TRBV4-1,TRBD1
CASSQDGRGGQETQYF,TGTGCCAGCAGCCAAGATGGGAGGGGGGGACAAGAGACCCAGTACTTC,TRBJ2-5,.,TRBV3-1/TRBV3-2,.
CASRRDGGNTIYF,TGTGCCAGTAGGCGGGACGGTGGAAACACCATATATTTT,TRBJ1-3,.,TRBV19,.
CSAEGLPRTGELFF,TGCAGCGCCGAGGGCCTCCCTCGCACCGGGGAGCTGTTTTTT,TRBJ2-2,few,TRBV29-1,.
CASSSPDTGKYGYTF,TGTGCCAGCAGCTCCCCAGATACAGGAAAATATGGCTACACCTTC,TRBJ1-2,once,TRBV11-2,.
CAWTSGASTDTQYF,TGTGCCTGGACTAGCGGGGCTTCCACAGATACGCAGTATTTT,TRBJ2-3,.,TRBV30,TRBD2
CASSLGWTEAFF,TGTGCCAGCAGCCTAGGGTGGACTGAAGCTTTCTTT,TRBJ1-1,.,TRBV12-3/TRBV12-4,.
CASSVGSTYEQYF,TGCGCCAGCAGTGTAGGCAGCACCTACGAGCAGTACTTC,TRBJ2-7,.,TRBV10-1,.